The next 31 T cell receptor beta chains were all read from a single sample in a study of blood T cell repertoires in COVID-19. Measured with immunoSEQ multiplex PCR; TCRdb has only the in-frame clones, and not every one. The table shows some 90,000 clones, with approximately 88% occurring only once. Material: peripheral blood. All receptors derive from an older woman with COVID-19, enrolled during active disease.

The chain uses TRBV4-2 and TRBJ2-1; D might be TRBD2 (5 bases). Trimming removed 0 bases from V and 9 bases from J, with 18 bases in between. CDR1 is LGHNA, CDR2 YNFKEQ, per germline. This CDR3 has 16 residues. The CDR3 is CASSQEAVGWGGEQFF. The CDR3 nucleotides read TGTGCCAGCAGCCAAGAAGCGGTGGGATGGGGTGGTGAGCAGTTCTTC.

V is TRBV12-5 and J is TRBJ1-4, with 8 nucleotides matching TRBD1. Unmatched junction bases numbered 2, after V lost 1 base and J lost 7 bases. The CDR3 is made up of 14 amino acids. Germline V gene data show CDR1 as LGHNT and CDR2 as FRNRAP. The CDR3, as DNA: TGTGCTAGTGGTTTGGAGGACAGGGCTGAAAAACTGTTTTTT. Protein sequence: CASGLEDRAEKLFF.

This clone was detected only once. The chain uses TRBV24-1 and TRBJ1-2, with TRBD1 matching over 7 bases. Trimming removed 4 bases from V and 5 bases from J; junction bases left unmatched: 12. Germline-derived CDR1 and CDR2 are KGHDR and SFDVKD. There are 16 residues in the CDR3. The CDR3 loop is CATSENNDRGPYGYTF. The CDR3 nucleotides are TGTGCCACCAGTGAAAATAACGATAGGGGGCCTTATGGCTACACCTTC.

The chain is built from TRBV7-8 and TRBJ1-1; D perhaps matches TRBD1 (5 bases). The CDR3 contains 13 residues. V gave up 1 base and J gave up 4 bases, with 7 bases separating them. Germline values: CDR1 SGHVS, CDR2 FQNEAQ. CDR3: CASSLDGGTEAFF. CDR3 nucleotides: TGTGCCAGCAGCTTAGACGGGGGCACTGAAGCTTTCTTT.

This chain uses TRBV18 with TRBJ2-1; 16 nucleotides line up with TRBD2. Germline V gives CDR1 KGHSH, CDR2 LQKENI. Losses at the gene ends were 2 bases for V and 9 bases for J; bases not matched to a gene: 4. The CDR3 covers 16 residues. Written as DNA, the CDR3 is TGTGCCAGCTCACCAGGGACTAGCGGGGGGGCAGGTGAGCAGTTCTTC. Translation: CASSPGTSGGAGEQFF. Full variable domain (remainder filled in from reference TRBV18 and TRBJ2-1): NAGVMQNPRHLVRRRGQEARLRCSPMKGHSHVYWYRQLPEEGLKFMVYLQKENIIDESGMPKERFSAEFPKEGPSILRIQQVVRGDSAAYFCASSPGTSGGAGEQFFGPGTRLTVL.

The table lists this clone with a count of one. The chain recombines TRBV5-8 with TRBJ1-2; 8 nucleotides align to TRBD1. V was clipped by 0 bases and J by 7 bases; unmatched bases: 5. CDR3 length: 14 amino acids. Germline values: CDR1 SGHTS, CDR2 YDEGEE. CDR3 bases: TGTGCCAGCAGCTTGGGACAGGGGAGGCTTGGCTACACCTTC. Amino acid sequence: CASSLGQGRLGYTF.

This clone has a handful of counts. CDR3 coding DNA: TGTGCCAGCAGCTCGGAATGGGGGCACTCCTACGAGCAGTACTTC. As protein: CASSSEWGHSYEQYF. This chain connects TRBV7-2 to TRBJ2-7, with a tentative D call TRBD1 (6 bases). There are 15 residues in the CDR3. The V end was cut by 4 bases, the J end by 0 bases, with 13 bases between. Germline V gives CDR1 SGHTA, CDR2 FQGNSA.

The CDR3 is CASSSVAGFGEQFF. The CDR3 DNA sequence: TGTGCCAGCAGTTCTGTAGCGGGGTTTGGTGAGCAGTTCTTC. The chain combines TRBV6-2 or TRBV6-3 with TRBJ2-1, with 8 nucleotides matching TRBD2. CDR1 and CDR2 (germline): MNHEY, SVGEGT. The length of the CDR3 is 14 residues. Trimming removed 4 bases from V and 9 bases from J; junction bases left unmatched: 8.

The chain has TRBV6-2 or TRBV6-3 and TRBJ1-2, with D uncertain. V shed 5 bases and J shed 0 bases, with 10 bases lying between them. CDR1 is MNHEY and CDR2 is SVGEGT in the germline V gene. This CDR3 has 14 residues. The CDR3 DNA reads TGTGCCAGCAGTCGAATAGTATCTAACTATGGCTACACCTTC. Protein product: CASSRIVSNYGYTF.

The chain links TRBV2 to TRBJ1-1, with TRBD1 matching 12 bases. J lost 1 base, V lost 4 bases, and 4 bases had no gene match. This CDR3 has 16 residues. Germline V gene sequence: CDR1 SNHLY, CDR2 FYNNEI. The CDR3 spells CASSGGQGAPNTEAFF. In nucleotides, the CDR3 is TGTGCCAGCAGTGGGGGACAGGGGGCGCCGAACACTGAAGCTTTCTTT. Drawing the rest from reference TRBV2 and TRBJ1-1, the complete variable domain is EPEVTQTPSHQVTQMGQEVILRCVPISNHLYFYWYRQILGQKVEFLVSFYNNEISEKSEIFDDQFSVERPDGSNFTLKIRSTKLEDSAMYFCASSGGQGAPNTEAFFGQGTRLTVV.

This rearrangement joins TRBV10-3 to TRBJ2-5, with D perhaps matching TRBD1 (7 bases). The CDR3 is made up of 14 amino acids. Trimming removed 4 bases from V and 5 bases from J, with 14 bases in between. Germline loops: CDR1 ENHRY, CDR2 SYGVKD. The CDR3 loop is CAISVEGARETQYF. In DNA, the CDR3 is TGTGCCATCAGTGTGGAGGGGGCACGGGAGACCCAGTACTTC.

V and J are TRBV6-2 or TRBV6-3 and TRBJ1-5; possible D gene TRBD1, 6 bases. The CDR3 has 16 residues. Trimming took off 0 bases at V and 3 bases at J, with 12 bases between the two ends. Germline CDR1 MNHEY, CDR2 SVGEGT. The CDR3 spells CASSYSGAGVNQPQHF. CDR3 sequence (DNA): TGTGCCAGCAGTTACTCGGGGGCTGGTGTCAATCAGCCCCAGCATTTT.

This clone appeared once. The rearrangement uses TRBV4-3 and TRBJ2-4, with TRBD1 matching 9 bases. The CDR3 extends over 16 amino acids. Germline values: CDR1 LGHNA, CDR2 YSLEER. Unmatched junction bases numbered 10, after V lost 3 bases and J lost 7 bases. This chain's CDR3 is CASSQTPGTGINIQYF. As DNA, the CDR3 is TGCGCCAGCAGCCAGACCCCCGGGACAGGGATCAACATTCAGTACTTC.

This sequence joins TRBV18 and TRBJ1-1; 10 bases align to TRBD1. Germline trimming cut 6 bases from V and 3 bases from J; bases unmatched to any gene: 1. Germline lookup yields CDR1 KGHSH and CDR2 LQKENI. This CDR3 is built from 13 residues. The CDR3 loop reads CASSGTGDTEAFF. CDR3 coding DNA: TGTGCCAGCTCGGGGACAGGGGACACTGAAGCTTTCTTT. The full variable domain, its missing parts supplied by reference TRBV18 and TRBJ1-1, is NAGVMQNPRHLVRRRGQEARLRCSPMKGHSHVYWYRQLPEEGLKFMVYLQKENIIDESGMPKERFSAEFPKEGPSILRIQQVVRGDSAAYFCASSGTGDTEAFFGQGTRLTVV.

V gene TRBV14 combines with J gene TRBJ2-3, with D maybe TRBD1 (6 bases). Germline lookup yields CDR1 SGHDN and CDR2 FVKESK. V lost 4 bases and J 5 bases, leaving 22 bases between the germline ends. This CDR3 contains 17 residues. The CDR3 loop reads CASSLRDTDSRIDTQYF. CDR3 coding DNA: TGTGCCAGCAGCCTCCGGGACACGGATTCCCGTATAGATACGCAGTATTTT.

In this sample, this clone turned up a few times. V usage is TRBV12-3 or TRBV12-4 and J usage is TRBJ1-2; D remains ambiguous. The germline V and J ends were trimmed by 5 bases and 0 bases, with 4 bases remaining between them. This CDR3 is built from 12 residues. CDR3 sequence (DNA): TGTGCCAGCAGTCTAACTAACTATGGCTACACCTTC. Translated, it gives CASSLTNYGYTF.

This clone has more than one count but fewer than ten. The genes are TRBV10-3 and TRBJ1-3, with TRBD1 matching 7 bases. Germline CDR1 reads ENHRY; CDR2 reads SYGVKD. The trim removed 7 bases at V and 0 bases at J, leaving 9 bases unmatched. The CDR3 has 16 amino acids. The CDR3, as DNA: TGTGCCATCACAGGGGGGCCAGGCCTCTCTGGAAACACCATATATTTT. Its protein is CAITGGPGLSGNTIYF.

This clone was picked up one time. The chain is built from TRBV28 and TRBJ2-4, with D unresolved. The CDR3 is 12 residues long. Germline lookup yields CDR1 MDHEN and CDR2 SYDVKM. V gave up 3 bases and J gave up 9 bases, with 9 bases separating them. CDR3 DNA: TGTGCCAGCAGTTTGCCACAGTCCATTCAGTACTTC. The encoded protein is CASSLPQSIQYF.

The genes are TRBV7-9 and TRBJ2-7; D perhaps matches TRBD2 (5 bases). The V gene's germline CDR1 is SEHNR and CDR2 FQNEAQ (reference sequence). The CDR3 totals 15 residues. Trimming left V 5 bases short and J 3 bases short, with 17 bases between. The CDR3 sequence is CASSAPGSKNYEQYF. The CDR3 DNA is TGTGCCAGCAGCGCCCCGGGATCCAAAAACTACGAGCAGTACTTC.

V gene TRBV28 combines with J gene TRBJ1-3; D is unresolved. Trimming removed 6 bases at V and 2 bases at J, with 5 bases between. Germline assignment: CDR1 MDHEN and CDR2 SYDVKM. The CDR3 runs to 12 residues. CDR3 protein: CASRSTGNTIYF. The DNA of the CDR3 is TGTGCCAGCAGATCAACTGGAAACACCATATATTTT.

The J gene is TRBJ1-1, the V gene TRBV10-2, with D uncertain. The CDR3 is 11 residues long. The V end lost 3 bases, the J end lost 8 bases, and 7 bases lay between the germline ends. CDR1 and CDR2 from the germline V gene are WSHSY and SAAADI. The CDR3 DNA follows: TGCGCCAGCAGTGATGGAGGGGAAGCTTTCTTT. It is translated as CASSDGGEAFF.

This chain connects TRBV3-1 (or the pseudogene TRBV3-2) to TRBJ2-7; TRBD2 agrees at 14 bases. This CDR3 spans 17 amino acids. Losses at the gene ends were 5 bases for V and 0 bases for J; bases not matched to a gene: 6. Per germline, CDR1 LGHDT and CDR2 YNNKEL (reference sequence). This CDR3 reads CASSRRTSGGTSYEQYF. For the CDR3, the DNA is TGTGCCAGCAGCAGAAGGACTAGCGGGGGGACCTCCTACGAGCAGTACTTC.

The V and J genes are TRBV19 and TRBJ1-1; no firm D call. Deletions cut 4 bases from V and 1 base from J, with 7 bases between. The CDR3 spans 13 residues. Looked up from germline, CDR1 is LNHDA and CDR2 is SQIVND (reference sequence). The DNA for the CDR3 is TGTGCCAGTAGTACCAGACAGAACACTGAAGCTTTCTTT. Translating it yields CASSTRQNTEAFF.

This clone came up once. V usage is TRBV7-2 and J usage is TRBJ2-2; TRBD1 might be the D (6 bases). CDR3 length: 14 residues. Germline values: CDR1 SGHTA, CDR2 FQGNSA. V gave up 6 bases and J gave up 6 bases, with 14 bases separating them. This CDR3 is CASSTQGIAGELFF. In DNA form, the CDR3 reads TGTGCCAGCAGTACACAGGGTATCGCCGGGGAGCTGTTTTTT.

The chain joins TRBV2 to TRBJ1-5; 7 positions match TRBD1. The germline CDR1 and CDR2 sequences are SNHLY and FYNNEI. This CDR3 has 14 amino acids. Trimming cost V 6 bases and J 6 bases; bases outside gene matches: 8. CDR3 DNA: TGTGCCAGCAGGGGGACAGAGGGTTCTCAGCCCCAGCATTTT. It translates to CASRGTEGSQPQHF.

The chain carries TRBV5-8 and TRBJ2-5; 9 nucleotides agree with TRBD2. The CDR3 length is 17 residues. Germline V gene lookup returns CDR1 SGHTS and CDR2 YDEGEE. Germline trimming cut 0 bases from V and 2 bases from J; bases unmatched to any gene: 8. CDR3 amino acids: CASSLGTGLARQETQYF. In nucleotides, the CDR3 is TGTGCCAGCAGCTTGGGGACAGGACTAGCGAGGCAAGAGACCCAGTACTTC. The whole variable domain, remainder taken from reference TRBV5-8 and TRBJ2-5, is EAGVTQSPTHLIKTRGQQATLRCSPISGHTSVYWYQQALGLGLQFLLWYDEGEERNRGNFPPRFSGRQFPNYSSELNVNALELEDSALYLCASSLGTGLARQETQYFGPGTRLLVL.

The J gene is TRBJ1-4, the V gene TRBV19, with 7 bases matching TRBD1. The germline CDR1 and CDR2 sequences are LNHDA and SQIVND (reference sequence). The CDR3 has 15 residues. The V gene end was trimmed by 5 bases and the J gene end by 4 bases; junction bases not matched to a gene: 7. In DNA, the CDR3 is TGTGCCAGTAGTGAGGGGACAGCGAATAATGAAAAACTGTTTTTT. This encodes CASSEGTANNEKLFF.

The gene calls are TRBV30 and TRBJ2-5; a weak D match, TRBD1 (5 bases). Trimming left V 4 bases short and J 5 bases short, with 11 bases between. The CDR3 covers 12 residues. Germline assignment: CDR1 GTSNPN and CDR2 SVGIG (reference sequence). CDR3 amino acids: CAWTRGGETQYF. CDR3 nucleotide sequence: TGTGCCTGGACTAGGGGCGGTGAGACCCAGTACTTC.

The chain combines TRBV19 with TRBJ2-2; TRBD1 agrees at 10 bases. This CDR3 is 16 amino acids long. Trimming removed 9 bases from V and 3 bases from J; junction bases left unmatched: 10. Per germline, CDR1 LNHDA and CDR2 SQIVND (reference sequence). CDR3 nucleotides: TGTGCCAGCCGCCGGGACAGGGGCGGGGACACCGGGGAGCTGTTTTTT. This sequence encodes CASRRDRGGDTGELFF.

J is TRBJ1-3 and V is TRBV12-5; 10 positions agree with TRBD1. The V gene end was trimmed by 6 bases and the J gene end by 1 base; junction bases not matched to a gene: 12. Looked up from germline, CDR1 is LGHNT and CDR2 is FRNRAP. The CDR3 extends over 18 amino acids. CDR3 coding DNA: TGTGCTAGTGGCCCTCACGGACAGGGGGTTCTGTCTGGAAACACCATATATTTT. It encodes CASGPHGQGVLSGNTIYF.

V gene TRBV19 combines with J gene TRBJ1-5; D is possibly TRBD1 (6 bases). From germline, CDR1 is LNHDA and CDR2 SQIVND (reference sequence). V gave up 2 bases and J gave up 4 bases, with 15 bases separating them. The CDR3 is made up of 16 amino acids. CDR3 protein: CASSIIPRGANQPQHF. CDR3 DNA sequence: TGTGCCAGTAGTATAATCCCGCGGGGGGCGAATCAGCCCCAGCATTTT.